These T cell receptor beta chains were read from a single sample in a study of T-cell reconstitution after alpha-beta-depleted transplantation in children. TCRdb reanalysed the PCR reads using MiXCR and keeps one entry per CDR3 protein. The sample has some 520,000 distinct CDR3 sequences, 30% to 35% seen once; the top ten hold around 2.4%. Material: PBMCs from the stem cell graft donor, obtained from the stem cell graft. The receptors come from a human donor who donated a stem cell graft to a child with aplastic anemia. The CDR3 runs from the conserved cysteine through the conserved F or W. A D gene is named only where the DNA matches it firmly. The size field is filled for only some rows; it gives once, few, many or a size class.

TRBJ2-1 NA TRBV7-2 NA CASSLVWDSYNEQFF TGTGCCAGCAGCTTAGTATGGGACTCCTACAATGAGCAGTTCTTC
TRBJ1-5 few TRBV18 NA CASSPEQNQPQHF TGTGCCAGCTCACCCGAACAGAATCAGCCCCAGCATTTT
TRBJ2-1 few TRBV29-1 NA CSGTRGGDEQFF TGCAGCGGTACCCGTGGGGGCGATGAGCAGTTCTTC
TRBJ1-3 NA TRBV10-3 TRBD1 CAIRLTGFSGNTIYF TGTGCCATCAGATTGACAGGGTTCTCTGGAAACACCATATATTTT
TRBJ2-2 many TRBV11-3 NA CASSLGPLIRGLGLVPGELFF TGTGCCAGCAGCTTAGGACCCCTGATCCGGGGTCTGGGTTTGGTGCCCGGGGAGCTGTTTTTT
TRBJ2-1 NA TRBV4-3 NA CASSQDMDNSYNEQFF TGCGCCAGCAGCCAAGATATGGATAACTCCTACAATGAGCAGTTCTTC
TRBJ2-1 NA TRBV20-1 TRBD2 CSAKGLAGYNEQFF TGCAGTGCTAAAGGACTAGCGGGGTACAATGAGCAGTTCTTC
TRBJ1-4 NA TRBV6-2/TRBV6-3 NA CASSYSSPDEKLFF TGTGCCAGCAGTTACTCGAGTCCAGATGAAAAACTGTTTTTT
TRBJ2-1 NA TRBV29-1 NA CSATFGQGATSGSVMTYNEQFF TGCAGCGCTACCTTTGGACAGGGGGCGACTAGCGGGAGCGTCATGACCTACAATGAGCAGTTCTTC
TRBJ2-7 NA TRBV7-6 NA CASSLSEGEAYEQYF TGTGCCAGCAGCTTATCGGAGGGGGAGGCCTACGAGCAGTACTTC
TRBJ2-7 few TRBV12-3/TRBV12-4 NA CASSLRGTYEQYF TGTGCCAGCAGTTTACGCGGGACTTACGAGCAGTACTTC
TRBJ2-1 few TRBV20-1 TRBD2 CSAGREVHNEQFF TGCAGTGCGGGGCGGGAGGTTCACAATGAGCAGTTCTTC
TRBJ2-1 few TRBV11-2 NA CASSAHQDSPNEQFF TGTGCCAGCAGCGCTCATCAGGACAGTCCGAATGAGCAGTTCTTC
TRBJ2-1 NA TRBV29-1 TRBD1 CSAVPSGRGNEQFF TGCAGCGCTGTACCTTCGGGCAGGGGGAATGAGCAGTTCTTC
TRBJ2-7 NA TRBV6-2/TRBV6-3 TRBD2 CASSSRAGVNEQYF TGTGCCAGCAGTTCCCGAGCGGGAGTGAACGAGCAGTACTTC
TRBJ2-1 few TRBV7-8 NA CASSFYAHINNEQFF TGTGCCAGCAGCTTTTATGCCCACATAAACAATGAGCAGTTCTTC
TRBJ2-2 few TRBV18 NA CASSPLRTANTGELFF TGTGCCAGCTCACCACTCCGGACAGCGAACACCGGGGAGCTGTTTTTT
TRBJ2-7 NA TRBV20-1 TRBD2 CSATPLAGAFYEQYF TGCAGTGCTACTCCACTAGCGGGAGCTTTCTACGAGCAGTACTTC
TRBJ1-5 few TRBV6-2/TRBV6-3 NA CASTAGTYSNQPQHF TGTGCCAGCACGGCAGGAACCTATAGCAATCAGCCCCAGCATTTT
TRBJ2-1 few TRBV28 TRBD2 CASSPSGTSEYNEQFF TGTGCCAGCAGTCCCTCCGGGACTAGCGAATACAATGAGCAGTTCTTC
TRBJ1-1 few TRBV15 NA CATSRRVGRNTEAFF TGTGCCACCAGCAGGCGCGTCGGACGGAACACTGAAGCTTTCTTT
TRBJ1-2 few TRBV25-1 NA CASLPSGEFYGYTF TGTGCCAGCCTCCCTAGCGGAGAGTTCTATGGCTACACCTTC
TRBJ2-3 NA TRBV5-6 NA CASSLSAGYSTDTQYF TGTGCCAGCAGCTTGTCGGCAGGATACAGCACAGATACGCAGTATTTT
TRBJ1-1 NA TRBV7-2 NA CASSLGRDEAFF TGTGCCAGCAGCTTAGGAAGGGATGAAGCTTTCTTT
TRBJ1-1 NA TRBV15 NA CATSPGRGTGTEAFF TGTGCCACCAGCCCCGGGCGGGGGACGGGCACTGAAGCTTTCTTT
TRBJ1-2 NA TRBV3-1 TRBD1 CASSQETGGDGYTF TGTGCCAGCAGCCAGGAGACAGGGGGCGATGGCTACACCTTC
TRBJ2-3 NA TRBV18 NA CASSPDNRLGSTDTQYF TGTGCCAGCTCACCCGATAACAGACTGGGATCCACAGATACGCAGTATTTT